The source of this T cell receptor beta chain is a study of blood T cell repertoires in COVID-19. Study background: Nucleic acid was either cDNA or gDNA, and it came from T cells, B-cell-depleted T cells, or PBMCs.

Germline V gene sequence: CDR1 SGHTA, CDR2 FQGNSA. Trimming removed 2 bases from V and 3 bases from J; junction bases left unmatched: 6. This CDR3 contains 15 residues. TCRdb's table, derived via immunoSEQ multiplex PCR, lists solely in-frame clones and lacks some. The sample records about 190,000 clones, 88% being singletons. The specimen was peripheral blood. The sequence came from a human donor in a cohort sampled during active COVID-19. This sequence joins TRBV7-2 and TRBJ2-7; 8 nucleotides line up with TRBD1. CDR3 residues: CASSLSGTGYYEQYF. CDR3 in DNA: TGTGCCAGCAGCTTATCCGGGACAGGATACTACGAGCAGTACTTC.